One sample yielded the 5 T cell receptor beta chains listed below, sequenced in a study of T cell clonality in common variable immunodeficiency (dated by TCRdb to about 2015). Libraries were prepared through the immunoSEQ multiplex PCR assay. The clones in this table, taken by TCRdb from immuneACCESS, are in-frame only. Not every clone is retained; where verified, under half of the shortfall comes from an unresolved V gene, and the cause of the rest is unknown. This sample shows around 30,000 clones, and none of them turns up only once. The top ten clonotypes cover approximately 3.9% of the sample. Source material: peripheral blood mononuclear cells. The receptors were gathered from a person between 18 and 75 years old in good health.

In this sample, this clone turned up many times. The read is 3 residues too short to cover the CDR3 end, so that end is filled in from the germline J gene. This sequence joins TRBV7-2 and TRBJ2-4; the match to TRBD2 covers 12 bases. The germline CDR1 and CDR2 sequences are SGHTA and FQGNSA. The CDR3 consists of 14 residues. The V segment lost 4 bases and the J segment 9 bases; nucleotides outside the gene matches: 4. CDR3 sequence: CASSSTSGGLIQYF. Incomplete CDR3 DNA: TGTGCCAGCAGCTCGACTAGCGGGGGCCTCATT.

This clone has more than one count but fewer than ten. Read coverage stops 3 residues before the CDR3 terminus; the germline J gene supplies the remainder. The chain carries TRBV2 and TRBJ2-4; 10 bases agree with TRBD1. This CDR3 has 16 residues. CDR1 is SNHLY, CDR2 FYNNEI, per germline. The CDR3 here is CASSERWDRGNYGQYF. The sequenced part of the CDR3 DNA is TGTGCCAGCAGTGAACGGTGGGACAGGGGCAACTATGGT.

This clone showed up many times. This CDR3 reads CASSGRRVLGNQPQHF. The part of the CDR3 DNA that was read is TGTGCCAGCAGTGGTCGGCGGGTGTTGGGCAATCAGCCC. The chain employs TRBV2 and TRBJ1-5; D uncertain. The read ends 3 residues before the CDR3 terminus; that terminus is restored from the germline J gene. Germline V gives CDR1 SNHLY, CDR2 FYNNEI. The CDR3 is made up of 16 amino acids. V was pared by 4 bases and J by 2 bases, with 15 bases between.

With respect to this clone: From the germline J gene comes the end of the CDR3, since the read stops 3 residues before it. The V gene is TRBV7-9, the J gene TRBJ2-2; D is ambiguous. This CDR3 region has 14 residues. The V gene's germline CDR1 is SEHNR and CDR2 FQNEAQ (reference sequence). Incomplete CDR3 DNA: TGTGCCAGCAGCCCAACAGCTGCTAATGAAAAG. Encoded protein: CASSPTAANEK. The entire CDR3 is CASSPTAANEKLFF.

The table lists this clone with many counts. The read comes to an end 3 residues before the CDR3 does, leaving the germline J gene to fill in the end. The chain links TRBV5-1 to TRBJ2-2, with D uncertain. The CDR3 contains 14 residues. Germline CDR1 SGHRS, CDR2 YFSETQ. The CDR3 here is CASSPDSFDEKLFF. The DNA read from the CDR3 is TGCGCCAGCAGCCCTGACTCATTCGATGAAAAG.